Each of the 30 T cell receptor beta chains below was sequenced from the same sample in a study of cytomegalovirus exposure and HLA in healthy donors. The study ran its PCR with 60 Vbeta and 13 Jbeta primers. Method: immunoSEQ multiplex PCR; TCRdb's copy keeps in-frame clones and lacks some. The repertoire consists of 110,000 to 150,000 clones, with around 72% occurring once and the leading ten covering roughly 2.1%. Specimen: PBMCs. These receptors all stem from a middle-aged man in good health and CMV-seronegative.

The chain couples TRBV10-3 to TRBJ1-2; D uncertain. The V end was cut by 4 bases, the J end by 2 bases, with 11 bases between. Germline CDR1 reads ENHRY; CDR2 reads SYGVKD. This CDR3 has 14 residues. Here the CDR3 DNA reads TGTGCCATCAGTGGGGCCCAACCGAACTATGGCTACACCTTC. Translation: CAISGAQPNYGYTF.

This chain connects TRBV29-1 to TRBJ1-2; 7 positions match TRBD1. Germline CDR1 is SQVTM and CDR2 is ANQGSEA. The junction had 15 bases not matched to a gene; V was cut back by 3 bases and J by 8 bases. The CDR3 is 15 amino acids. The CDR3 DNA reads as TGCAGCGTTGATACGGGAGGGGGCTGGACGGGGGGCTACACCTTC. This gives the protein CSVDTGGGWTGGYTF.

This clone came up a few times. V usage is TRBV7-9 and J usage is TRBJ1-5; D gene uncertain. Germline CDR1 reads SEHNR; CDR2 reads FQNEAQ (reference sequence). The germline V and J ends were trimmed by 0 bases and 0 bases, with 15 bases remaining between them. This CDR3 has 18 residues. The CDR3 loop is CASSLATDTHGSNQPQHF. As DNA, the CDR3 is TGTGCCAGCAGCTTAGCAACCGACACCCACGGTAGCAATCAGCCCCAGCATTTT.

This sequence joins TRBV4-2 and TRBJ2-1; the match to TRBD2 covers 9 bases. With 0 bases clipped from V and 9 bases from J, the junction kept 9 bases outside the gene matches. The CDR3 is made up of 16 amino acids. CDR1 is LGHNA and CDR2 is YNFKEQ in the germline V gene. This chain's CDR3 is CASSQEHAGGPGEQFF. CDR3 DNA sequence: TGTGCCAGCAGCCAAGAGCACGCGGGGGGGCCTGGTGAGCAGTTCTTC.

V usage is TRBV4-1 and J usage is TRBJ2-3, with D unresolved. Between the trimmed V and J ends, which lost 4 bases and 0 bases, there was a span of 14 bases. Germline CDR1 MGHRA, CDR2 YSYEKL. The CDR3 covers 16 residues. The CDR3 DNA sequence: TGCGCCAGCAGCCCAAACCCAGACTCCAGCACAGATACGCAGTATTTT. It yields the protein CASSPNPDSSTDTQYF.

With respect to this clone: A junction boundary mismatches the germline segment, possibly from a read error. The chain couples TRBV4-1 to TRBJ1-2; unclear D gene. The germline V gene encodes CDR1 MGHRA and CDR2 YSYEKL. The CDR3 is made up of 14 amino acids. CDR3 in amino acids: CASSPLDRDYGYPF. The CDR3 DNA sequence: TGCGCCAGCAGCCCGTTGGACCGAGACTATGGCTACCCCTTC.

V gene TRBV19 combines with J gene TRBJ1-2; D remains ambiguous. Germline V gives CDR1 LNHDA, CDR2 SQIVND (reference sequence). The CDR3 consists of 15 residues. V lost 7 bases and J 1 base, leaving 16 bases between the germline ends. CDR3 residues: CASINIMGSNYGYTF. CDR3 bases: TGTGCCAGTATTAATATAATGGGCAGTAACTATGGCTACACCTTC.

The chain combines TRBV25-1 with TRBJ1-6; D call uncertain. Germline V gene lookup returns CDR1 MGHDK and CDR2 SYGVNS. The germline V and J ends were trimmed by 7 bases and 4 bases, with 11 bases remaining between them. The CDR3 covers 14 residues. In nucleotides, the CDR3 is TGTGCCAGCAAGGTGGGCTTGTATAATTCACCCCTCCACTTT. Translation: CASKVGLYNSPLHF.

The CDR3, as DNA: TGTGCCAGCAGTACAGGGACAGCGGATAATTCACCCCTCCACTTT. Its protein is CASSTGTADNSPLHF. The rearrangement links TRBV6-5 to TRBJ1-6; 7 positions match TRBD1. The germline CDR1 and CDR2 sequences are MNHEY and SVGAGI. This CDR3 has 15 amino acids. V gave up 5 bases and J gave up 5 bases; unmatched junction bases: 6.

The CDR3 reads CASKGVPQETQYF. The CDR3, as DNA: TGTGCCAGCAAGGGAGTACCCCAAGAGACCCAGTACTTC. The J gene is TRBJ2-5, the V gene TRBV6-5; tentatively, D is TRBD2 (5 bases). Per germline, CDR1 MNHEY and CDR2 SVGAGI. Trimming removed 7 bases from V and 1 base from J, with 10 bases in between. The CDR3 sequence is 13 residues long.

CDR3 DNA sequence: TGTGCCAGCAGTGCCCGGACTTTGGGGAACACCGGGGAGCTGTTTTTT. Amino acids: CASSARTLGNTGELFF. The genes are TRBV2 and TRBJ2-2, with a weak D call TRBD2 (5 bases). Per the germline V gene, CDR1 is SNHLY and CDR2 is FYNNEI. V dropped 4 bases and J dropped 1 base, with 13 bases sitting between them. The CDR3 consists of 16 residues.

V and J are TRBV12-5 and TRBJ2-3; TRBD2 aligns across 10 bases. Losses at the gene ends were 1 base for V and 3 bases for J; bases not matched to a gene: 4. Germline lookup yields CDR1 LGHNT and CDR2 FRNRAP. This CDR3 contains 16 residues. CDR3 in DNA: TGTGCTAGTGGTTTGGGTAGCGGGAGGTTGACAGATACGCAGTATTTT. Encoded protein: CASGLGSGRLTDTQYF.

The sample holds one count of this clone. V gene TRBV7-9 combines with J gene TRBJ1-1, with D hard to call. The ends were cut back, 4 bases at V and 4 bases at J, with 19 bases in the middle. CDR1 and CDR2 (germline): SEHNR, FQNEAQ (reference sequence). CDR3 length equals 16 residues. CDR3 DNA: TGTGCCAGCAGCTCCTCGTTTGGCGGTACGGGCACTGAAGCTTTCTTT. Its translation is CASSSSFGGTGTEAFF.

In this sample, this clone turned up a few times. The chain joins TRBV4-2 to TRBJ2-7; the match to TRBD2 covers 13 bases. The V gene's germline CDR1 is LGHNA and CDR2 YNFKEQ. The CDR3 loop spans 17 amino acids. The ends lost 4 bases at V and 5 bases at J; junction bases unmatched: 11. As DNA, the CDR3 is TGTGCCAGCAGCCCCGGACTAGCGGGAGAAGGGGGCCACGAGCAGTACTTC. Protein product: CASSPGLAGEGGHEQYF.

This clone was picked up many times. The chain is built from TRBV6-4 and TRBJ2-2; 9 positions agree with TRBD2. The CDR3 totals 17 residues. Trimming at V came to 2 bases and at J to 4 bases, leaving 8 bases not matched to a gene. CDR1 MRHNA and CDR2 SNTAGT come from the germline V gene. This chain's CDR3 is CASSDTERGAVTGELFF. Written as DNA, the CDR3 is TGTGCCAGCAGTGACACAGAGCGGGGGGCAGTCACCGGGGAGCTGTTTTTT.

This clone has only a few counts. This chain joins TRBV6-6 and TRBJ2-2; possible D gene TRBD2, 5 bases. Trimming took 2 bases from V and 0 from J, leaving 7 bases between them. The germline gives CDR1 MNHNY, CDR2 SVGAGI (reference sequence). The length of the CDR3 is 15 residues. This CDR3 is CASSYRAANTGELFF. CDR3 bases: TGTGCCAGCAGTTACCGAGCGGCGAACACCGGGGAGCTGTTTTTT.

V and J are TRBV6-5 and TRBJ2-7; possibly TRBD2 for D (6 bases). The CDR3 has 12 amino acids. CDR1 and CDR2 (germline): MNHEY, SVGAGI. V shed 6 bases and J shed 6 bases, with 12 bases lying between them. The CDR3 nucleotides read TGTGCCAGCAGCCCCCTCGGGGGCGAGCAGTACTTC. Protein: CASSPLGGEQYF.

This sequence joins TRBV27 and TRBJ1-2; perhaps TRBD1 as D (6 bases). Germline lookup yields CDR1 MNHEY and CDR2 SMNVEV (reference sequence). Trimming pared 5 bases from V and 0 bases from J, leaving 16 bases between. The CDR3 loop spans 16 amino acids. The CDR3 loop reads CASSARRQGPNYGYTF. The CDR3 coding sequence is TGTGCCAGCAGTGCCCGGCGGCAGGGGCCTAACTATGGCTACACCTTC.

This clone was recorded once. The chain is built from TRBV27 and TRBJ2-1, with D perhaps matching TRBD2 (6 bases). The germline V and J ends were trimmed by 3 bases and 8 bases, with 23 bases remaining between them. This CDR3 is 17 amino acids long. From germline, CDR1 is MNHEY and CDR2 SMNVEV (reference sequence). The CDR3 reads CASSLRASAAYIDEQFF. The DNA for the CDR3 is TGTGCCAGCAGTTTGAGGGCTAGCGCGGCCTACATCGATGAGCAGTTCTTC.

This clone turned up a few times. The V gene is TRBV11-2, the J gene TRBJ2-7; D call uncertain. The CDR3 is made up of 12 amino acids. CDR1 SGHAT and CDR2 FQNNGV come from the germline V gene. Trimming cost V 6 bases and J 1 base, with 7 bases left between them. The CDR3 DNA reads TGTGCCAGCAGGAGGAGTTCCTACGAGCAGTACTTC. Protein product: CASRRSSYEQYF. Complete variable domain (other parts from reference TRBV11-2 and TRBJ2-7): EAGVAQSPRYKIIEKRQSVAFWCNPISGHATLYWYQQILGQGPKLLIQFQNNGVVDDSQLPKDRFSAERLKGVDSTLKIQPAKLEDSAVYLCASRRSSYEQYFGPGTRLTVT.

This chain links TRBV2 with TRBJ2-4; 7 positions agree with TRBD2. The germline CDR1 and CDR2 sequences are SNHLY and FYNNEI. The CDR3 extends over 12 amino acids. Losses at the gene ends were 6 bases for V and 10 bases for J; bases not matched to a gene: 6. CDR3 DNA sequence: TGTGCCAGCAGCAGCGTCGGGGGGATTCAGTACTTC. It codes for CASSSVGGIQYF.

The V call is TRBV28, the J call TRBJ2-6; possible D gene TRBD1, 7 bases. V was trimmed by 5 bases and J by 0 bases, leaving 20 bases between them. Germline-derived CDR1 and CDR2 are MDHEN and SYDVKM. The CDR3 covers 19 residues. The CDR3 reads CASSLPPGQTSSGANVLTF. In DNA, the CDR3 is TGTGCCAGCAGTCTCCCCCCGGGACAGACTAGCTCTGGGGCCAACGTCCTGACTTTC.

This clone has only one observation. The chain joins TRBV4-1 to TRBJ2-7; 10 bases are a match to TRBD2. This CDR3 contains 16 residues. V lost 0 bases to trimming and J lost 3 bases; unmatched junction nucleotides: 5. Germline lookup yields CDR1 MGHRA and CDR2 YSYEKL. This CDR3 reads CASSQETSGAHYEQYF. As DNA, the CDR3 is TGCGCCAGCAGCCAAGAAACTAGCGGGGCCCACTACGAGCAGTACTTC.

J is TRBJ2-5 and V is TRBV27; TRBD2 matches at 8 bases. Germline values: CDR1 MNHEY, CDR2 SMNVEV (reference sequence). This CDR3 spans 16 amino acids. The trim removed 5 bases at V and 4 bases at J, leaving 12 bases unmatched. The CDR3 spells CASSDPGGPRGETQYF. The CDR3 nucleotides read TGTGCCAGCAGTGACCCGGGGGGGCCGAGAGGAGAGACCCAGTACTTC.

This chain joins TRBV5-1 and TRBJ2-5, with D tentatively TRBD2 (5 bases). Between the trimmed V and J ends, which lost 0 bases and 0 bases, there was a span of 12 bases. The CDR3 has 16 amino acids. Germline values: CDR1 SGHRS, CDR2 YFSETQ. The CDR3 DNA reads TGCGCCAGCAGCTTGGACCCCCCTAGCTACCAAGAGACCCAGTACTTC. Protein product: CASSLDPPSYQETQYF.

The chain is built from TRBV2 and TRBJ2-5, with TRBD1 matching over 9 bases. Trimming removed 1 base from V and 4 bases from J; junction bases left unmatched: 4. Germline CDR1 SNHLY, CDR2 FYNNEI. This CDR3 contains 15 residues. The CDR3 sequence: CASSEGTGESETQYF. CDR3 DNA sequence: TGTGCCAGCAGTGAAGGGACAGGGGAATCAGAGACCCAGTACTTC.

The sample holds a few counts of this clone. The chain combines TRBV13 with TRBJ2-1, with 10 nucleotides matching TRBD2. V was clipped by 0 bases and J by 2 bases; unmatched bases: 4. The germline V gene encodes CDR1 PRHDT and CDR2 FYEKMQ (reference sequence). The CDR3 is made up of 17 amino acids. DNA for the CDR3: TGTGCCAGCAGCTTAGGCCTTCTAGCGGGGGCCTACAATGAGCAGTTCTTC. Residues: CASSLGLLAGAYNEQFF.

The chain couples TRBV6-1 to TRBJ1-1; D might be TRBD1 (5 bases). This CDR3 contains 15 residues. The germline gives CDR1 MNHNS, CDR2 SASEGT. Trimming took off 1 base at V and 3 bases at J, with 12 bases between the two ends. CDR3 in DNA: TGTGCCAGCAGTGAAGTCAGGGATGGTCACACTGAAGCTTTCTTT. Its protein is CASSEVRDGHTEAFF.

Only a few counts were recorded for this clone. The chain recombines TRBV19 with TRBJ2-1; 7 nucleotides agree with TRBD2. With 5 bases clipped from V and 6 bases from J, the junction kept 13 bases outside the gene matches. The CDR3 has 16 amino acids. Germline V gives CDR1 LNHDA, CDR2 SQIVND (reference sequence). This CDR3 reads CASSPLGDYTSNEQFF. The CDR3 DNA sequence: TGTGCCAGTAGTCCCCTGGGGGACTATACTTCCAATGAGCAGTTCTTC.

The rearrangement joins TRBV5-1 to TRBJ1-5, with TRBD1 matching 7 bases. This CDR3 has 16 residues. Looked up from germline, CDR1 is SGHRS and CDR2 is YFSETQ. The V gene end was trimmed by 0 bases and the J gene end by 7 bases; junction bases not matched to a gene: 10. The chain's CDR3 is CASSLGDSFGLQPQHF. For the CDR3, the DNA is TGCGCCAGCAGCTTGGGGGACAGCTTTGGGTTGCAGCCCCAGCATTTT.